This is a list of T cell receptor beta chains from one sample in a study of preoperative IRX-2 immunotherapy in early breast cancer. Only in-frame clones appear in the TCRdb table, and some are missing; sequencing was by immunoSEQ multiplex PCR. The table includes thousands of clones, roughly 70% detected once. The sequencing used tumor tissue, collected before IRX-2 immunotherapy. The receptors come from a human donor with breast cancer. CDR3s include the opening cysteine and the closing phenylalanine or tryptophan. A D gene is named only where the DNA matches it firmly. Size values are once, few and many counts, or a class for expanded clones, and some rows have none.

CDR3: CASSFQGPNEKLFF
DNA: TGCGCCAGCAGCTTTCAGGGGCCGAATGAAAAACTGTTTTTT
J: TRBJ1-4
V: TRBV5-1
D: .
size: .

CDR3: CASTDGIMTGDGGYTF
DNA: TGTGCCAGCACCGACGGGATCATGACAGGGGATGGTGGCTACACCTTC
J: TRBJ1-2
V: TRBV6-8
D: TRBD1
size: .

CDR3: CASSLIRTGVMYGYTF
DNA: TGTGCCAGCAGCTTAATCCGGACAGGGGTGATGTATGGCTACACCTTC
J: TRBJ1-2
V: TRBV11-3
D: TRBD1
size: .

CDR3: CASRTGAYEQYF
DNA: TGCGCCAGCAGGACAGGTGCCTACGAGCAGTACTTC
J: TRBJ2-7
V: TRBV10-2
D: .
size: .

CDR3: CASSTGTGSYEQYF
DNA: TGTGCCAGTAGTACCGGGACAGGGTCCTACGAGCAGTACTTC
J: TRBJ2-7
V: TRBV19
D: TRBD1
size: .

CDR3: CASSLGSESYGYTF
DNA: TGTGCCAGCAGCTTAGGGTCCGAAAGCTATGGCTACACCTTC
J: TRBJ1-2
V: TRBV11-3
D: .
size: .

CDR3: CAISVENTEAFF
DNA: TGTGCCATCAGTGTAGAGAACACTGAAGCTTTCTTT
J: TRBJ1-1
V: TRBV6-8
D: .
size: few

CDR3: CASAGTGGEAAHF
DNA: TGTGCCAGCGCCGGGACAGGGGGCGAAGCAGCACACTTC
J: TRBJ2-7
V: TRBV19
D: TRBD1
size: once

CDR3: CASSSRVEMNTEAFF
DNA: TGTGCCAGCAGCTCTAGGGTGGAGATGAACACTGAAGCTTTCTTT
J: TRBJ1-1
V: TRBV11-3
D: .
size: .

CDR3: CAISGEGTLNVDTQYF
DNA: TGTGCCATCAGTGGAGAGGGGACACTCAATGTAGATACGCAGTATTTT
J: TRBJ2-3
V: TRBV6-8
D: .
size: .

CDR3: CAWTLERLGVKEQFF
DNA: TGTGCCTGGACCCTGGAGAGGTTGGGGGTCAAAGAGCAGTTCTTC
J: TRBJ2-1
V: TRBV30
D: .
size: .

CDR3: CASSLGLPHTEAFF
DNA: TGTGCCAGCAGCCTCGGACTCCCTCACACTGAAGCTTTCTTT
J: TRBJ1-1
V: TRBV11-3
D: .
size: large

CDR3: CAISESMGGAGYNEQFF
DNA: TGTGCCATCAGTGAGTCGATGGGGGGTGCAGGGTACAATGAGCAGTTCTTC
J: TRBJ2-1
V: TRBV10-3
D: .
size: .